This T cell receptor (beta chain) originates from a study of blood T cell repertoires in COVID-19. The ends lost 7 bases at V and 8 bases at J; junction bases unmatched: 7. Germline CDR1 is MNHEY and CDR2 is SVGAGI. CDR3 length equals 13 residues. Sequenced by immunoSEQ multiplex PCR; TCRdb stores in-frame clones only, minus some. Of around 150,000 clones listed, about 86% are singletons. The J gene is TRBJ1-2, the V gene TRBV6-5, with 10 bases that match TRBD1. This clonotype was sampled from a man in his sixties with acute or convalescent COVID-19. Material: peripheral blood. CDR3 protein: CASTLDRGRGYTF. For the CDR3, the DNA is TGTGCCAGCACCCTAGACAGGGGGCGAGGCTACACCTTC.